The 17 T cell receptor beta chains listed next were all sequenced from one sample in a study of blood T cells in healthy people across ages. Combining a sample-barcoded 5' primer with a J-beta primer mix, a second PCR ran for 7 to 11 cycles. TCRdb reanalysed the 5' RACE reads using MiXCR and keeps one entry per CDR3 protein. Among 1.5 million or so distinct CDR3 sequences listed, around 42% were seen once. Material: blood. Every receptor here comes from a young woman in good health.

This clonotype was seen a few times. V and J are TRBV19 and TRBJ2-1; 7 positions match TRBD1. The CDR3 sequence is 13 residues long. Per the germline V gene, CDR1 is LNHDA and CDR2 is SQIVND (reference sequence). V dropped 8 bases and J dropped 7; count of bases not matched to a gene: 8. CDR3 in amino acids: CASGTGVGNEQFF. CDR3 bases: TGTGCCAGTGGAACAGGGGTGGGGAATGAGCAGTTCTTC.

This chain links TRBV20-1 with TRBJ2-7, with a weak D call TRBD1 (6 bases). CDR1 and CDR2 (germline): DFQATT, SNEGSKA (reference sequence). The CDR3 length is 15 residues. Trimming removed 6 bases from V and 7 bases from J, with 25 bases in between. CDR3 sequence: CSAKGRDNKKWEQYF. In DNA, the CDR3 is TGCAGTGCGAAGGGCCGGGACAACAAAAAGTGGGAGCAGTACTTC.

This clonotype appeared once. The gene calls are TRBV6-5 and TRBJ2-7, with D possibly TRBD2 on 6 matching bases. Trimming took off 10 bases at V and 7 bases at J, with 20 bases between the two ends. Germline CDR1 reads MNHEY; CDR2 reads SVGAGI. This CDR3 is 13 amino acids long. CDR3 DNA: TGTGCCACAACGGCTAGCGTTTTGGGGGAGCAGTACTTC. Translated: CATTASVLGEQYF.

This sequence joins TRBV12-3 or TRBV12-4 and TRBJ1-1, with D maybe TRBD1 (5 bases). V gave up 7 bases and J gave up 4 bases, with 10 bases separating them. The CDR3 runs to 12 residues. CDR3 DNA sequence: TGTGCCAGCAACCCGGGGGGCACTGAAGCTTTCTTT. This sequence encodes CASNPGGTEAFF.

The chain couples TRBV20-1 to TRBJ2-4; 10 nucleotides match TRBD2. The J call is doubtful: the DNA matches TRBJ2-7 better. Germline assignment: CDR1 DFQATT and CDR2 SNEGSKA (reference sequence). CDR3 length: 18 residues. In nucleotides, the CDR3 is TGCAGTGCTAGAGATCGAGGGGAATCCACTAGCGGGACTCGCGAGCAGTACTTC. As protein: CSARDRGESTSGTREQYF.

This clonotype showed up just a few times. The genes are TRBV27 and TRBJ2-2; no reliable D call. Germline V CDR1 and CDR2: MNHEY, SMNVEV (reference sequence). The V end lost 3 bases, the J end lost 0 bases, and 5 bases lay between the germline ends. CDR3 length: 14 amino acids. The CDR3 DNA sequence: TGTGCCAGCAGTTTTTTGACGAACACCGGGGAGCTGTTTTTT. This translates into CASSFLTNTGELFF.

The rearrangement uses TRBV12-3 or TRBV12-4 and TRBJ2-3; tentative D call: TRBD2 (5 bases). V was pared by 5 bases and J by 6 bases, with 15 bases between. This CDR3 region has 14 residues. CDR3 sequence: CASSRGLPGDTQYF. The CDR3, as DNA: TGTGCCAGCAGTCGCGGGCTTCCTGGCGATACGCAGTATTTT.

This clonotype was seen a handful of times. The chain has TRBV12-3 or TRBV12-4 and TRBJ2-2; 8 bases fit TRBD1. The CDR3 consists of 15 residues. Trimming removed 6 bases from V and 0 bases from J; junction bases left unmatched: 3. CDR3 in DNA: TGTGCCAGCAGCCCGACAGGGGCGAACACCGGGGAGCTGTTTTTT. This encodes CASSPTGANTGELFF.

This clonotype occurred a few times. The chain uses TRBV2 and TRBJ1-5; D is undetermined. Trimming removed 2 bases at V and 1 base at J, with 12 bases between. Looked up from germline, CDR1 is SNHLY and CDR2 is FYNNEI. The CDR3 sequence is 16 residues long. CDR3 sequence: CASSEYSAQSNQPQHF. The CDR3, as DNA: TGTGCCAGCAGTGAATACTCGGCCCAAAGCAATCAGCCCCAGCATTTT.

The CDR3 is CASSLRGIRQGGYTF. CDR3 nucleotide sequence: TGTGCCAGCAGCCTGAGAGGGATCAGACAGGGAGGCTACACCTTC. V usage is TRBV28 and J usage is TRBJ1-2; 7 bases align to TRBD1. CDR3 length: 15 amino acids. The junction had 15 bases not matched to a gene; V was cut back by 6 bases and J by 8 bases. Germline assignment: CDR1 MDHEN and CDR2 SYDVKM.

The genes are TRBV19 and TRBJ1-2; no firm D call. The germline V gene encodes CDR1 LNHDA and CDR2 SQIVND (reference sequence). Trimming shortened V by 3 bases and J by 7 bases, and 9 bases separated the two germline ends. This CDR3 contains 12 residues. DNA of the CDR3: TGTGCCAGTAGTATTTATACGGGTGGCTACACCTTC. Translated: CASSIYTGGYTF.

This CDR3 reads CASSPPGQSLEAFF. In DNA, the CDR3 is TGTGCCAGCTCACCACCGGGACAGTCGCTTGAAGCTTTCTTT. The V call is TRBV18, the J call TRBJ1-1; 7 bases are shared with TRBD1. V lost 0 bases, J lost 7 bases, and 5 bases stayed unmatched. Germline V gene lookup returns CDR1 KGHSH and CDR2 LQKENI. The CDR3 runs to 14 residues.

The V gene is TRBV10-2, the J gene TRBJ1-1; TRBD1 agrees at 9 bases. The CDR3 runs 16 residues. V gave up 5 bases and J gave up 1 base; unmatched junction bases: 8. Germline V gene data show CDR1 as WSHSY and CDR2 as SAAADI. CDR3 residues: CASSNLPGQGNTEAFF. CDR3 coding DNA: TGCGCCAGCAGTAACCTTCCGGGACAGGGGAACACTGAAGCTTTCTTT.

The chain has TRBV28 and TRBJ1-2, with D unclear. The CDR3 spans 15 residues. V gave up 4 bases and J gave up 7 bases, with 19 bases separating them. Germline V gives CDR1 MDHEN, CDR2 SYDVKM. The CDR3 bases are TGTGCCAGCAGTTACAAGGCCTCTGGGAAGTTTGGCTACACCTTC. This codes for CASSYKASGKFGYTF.

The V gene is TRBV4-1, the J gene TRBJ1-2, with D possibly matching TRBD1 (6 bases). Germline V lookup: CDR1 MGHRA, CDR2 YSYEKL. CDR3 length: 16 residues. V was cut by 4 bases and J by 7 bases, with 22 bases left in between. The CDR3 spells CASSLKPGGGPPGYTF. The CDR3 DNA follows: TGCGCCAGCAGCCTCAAGCCGGGAGGGGGACCGCCTGGCTACACCTTC.

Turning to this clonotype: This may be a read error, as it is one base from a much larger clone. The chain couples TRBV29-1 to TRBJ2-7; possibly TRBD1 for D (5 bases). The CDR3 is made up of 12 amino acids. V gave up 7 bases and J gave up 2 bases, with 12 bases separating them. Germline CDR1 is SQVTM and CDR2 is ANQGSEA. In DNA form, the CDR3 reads TGCAGCGCCTGGACACGGGCCTACGAGCAGTACTTC. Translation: CSAWTRAYEQYF.

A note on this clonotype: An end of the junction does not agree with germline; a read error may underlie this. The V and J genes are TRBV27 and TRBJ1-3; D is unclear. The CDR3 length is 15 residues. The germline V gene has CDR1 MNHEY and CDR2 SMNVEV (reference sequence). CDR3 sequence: CAGRPTTLSGNTIYF. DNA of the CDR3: TGTGCCGGCAGGCCAACAACACTCTCTGGAAACACCATATATTTT.